The 10 T cell receptor beta chains below all came from one sample that was sequenced in a study of cytomegalovirus exposure and HLA in healthy donors (dated by TCRdb to about 2017). The library was produced with the immunoSEQ multiplex PCR assay. In its TCRdb copy, this immuneACCESS table keeps in-frame sequences only and misses some clones. Where compared with another copy, unresolved V genes explain less than half of these, and the others have no known cause. For this sample the table gives tens of thousands of clones, of which almost 97% were detected only once. Approximately 1.5% of the sample is in the top ten clones. The specimen was PBMCs. The receptors originated from a man younger than 30 in good health and CMV-seropositive.

The V call is TRBV27, the J call TRBJ2-3, with 7 positions matching TRBD1. Germline CDR1 and CDR2: MNHEY and SMNVEV (reference sequence). V lost 6 bases, J lost 2 bases, and 8 bases stayed unmatched. The CDR3 loop spans 15 amino acids. CDR3 nucleotide sequence: TGTGCCAGCAGCATTACAGGGGCGCACACAGATACGCAGTATTTT. Translating gives CASSITGAHTDTQYF.

This sequence joins TRBV2 and TRBJ2-7, with 12 bases identical to TRBD2. Germline CDR1 is SNHLY and CDR2 is FYNNEI. This CDR3 region has 14 residues. J lost 6 bases, V lost 7 bases, and 7 bases had no gene match. As DNA, the CDR3 is TGTGCCAGCAACCTACTAGCGGGAGGAACCGAGCAGTACTTC. Its protein is CASNLLAGGTEQYF.

This clone was seen once. The chain carries TRBV11-2 and TRBJ2-7, with unresolved D. Per germline, CDR1 SGHAT and CDR2 FQNNGV. The V and J ends lost 0 bases and 5 bases respectively, with 14 bases between them. This CDR3 has 15 amino acids. CDR3 nucleotides: TGTGCCAGCAGCTTAGATAGAGTAGAATCTAACGAGCAGTACTTC. It specifies CASSLDRVESNEQYF.

The CDR3 loop reads CASSELAGASETQYF. The CDR3 bases are TGTGCCAGCAGTGAACTAGCGGGAGCGTCGGAGACCCAGTACTTC. The chain combines TRBV6-1 with TRBJ2-5, with 10 bases identical to TRBD2. The CDR3 contains 15 residues. Trimming removed 2 bases from V and 5 bases from J; junction bases left unmatched: 5. CDR1 is MNHNS and CDR2 is SASEGT in the germline V gene.

The chain recombines TRBV25-1 with TRBJ1-1, with 9 bases identical to TRBD1. This CDR3 comprises 11 residues. J was trimmed by 12 bases and V by 5 bases; bases with no gene match: 4. Germline V gene sequence: CDR1 MGHDK, CDR2 SYGVNS. CDR3 sequence reads: CASSNRGHTFF. The CDR3 DNA reads TGTGCCAGCAGTAACAGGGGGCACACTTTCTTT.

V gene TRBV27 combines with J gene TRBJ2-1, with 10 bases that match TRBD2. Germline CDR1 MNHEY, CDR2 SMNVEV (reference sequence). There are 15 residues in the CDR3. Losses at the gene ends were 5 bases for V and 6 bases for J; bases not matched to a gene: 7. The CDR3 sequence is CASSKSSGSFNEQFF. CDR3 DNA sequence: TGTGCCAGCAGTAAATCTAGCGGGAGCTTCAATGAGCAGTTCTTC.

The chain joins TRBV27 to TRBJ2-3; TRBD2 matches at 8 bases. The J segment lost 5 bases and the V segment lost 5 bases, leaving 9 bases of the junction unmatched. The CDR3 consists of 15 residues. Germline CDR1 reads MNHEY; CDR2 reads SMNVEV (reference sequence). The CDR3 reads CASSALDTSGDTQYF. Here the CDR3 DNA reads TGTGCCAGCAGTGCGTTGGACACTAGCGGAGATACGCAGTATTTT.

CDR3 bases: TGTGCCAGCAGTCGACATTACACGGAAGAGACCCAGTACTTC. It is translated as CASSRHYTEETQYF. This chain connects TRBV7-2 to TRBJ2-5; D unclear. The CDR3 totals 14 residues. V was pared by 6 bases and J by 3 bases, with 14 bases between. In germline, CDR1 is SGHTA, CDR2 FQGNSA.

The chain couples TRBV27 to TRBJ2-1; 14 positions match TRBD2. The germline CDR1 and CDR2 sequences are MNHEY and SMNVEV (reference sequence). CDR3 size: 16 residues. Losses at the gene ends were 2 bases for V and 9 bases for J; bases not matched to a gene: 6. The DNA of the CDR3 is TGTGCCAGCAGTTTACGACTAGCGGGAGGGCCGGGTGAGCAGTTCTTC. This encodes CASSLRLAGGPGEQFF.

This chain uses TRBV19 with TRBJ2-1; 11 bases fit TRBD2. Germline CDR1 and CDR2: LNHDA and SQIVND (reference sequence). The J segment lost 7 bases and the V segment lost 7 bases, leaving 12 bases of the junction unmatched. This CDR3 contains 16 residues. CDR3 sequence: CASTNRLAGGGNEQFF. The CDR3 DNA sequence: TGTGCCAGTACCAATCGGTTAGCGGGAGGGGGGAATGAGCAGTTCTTC.